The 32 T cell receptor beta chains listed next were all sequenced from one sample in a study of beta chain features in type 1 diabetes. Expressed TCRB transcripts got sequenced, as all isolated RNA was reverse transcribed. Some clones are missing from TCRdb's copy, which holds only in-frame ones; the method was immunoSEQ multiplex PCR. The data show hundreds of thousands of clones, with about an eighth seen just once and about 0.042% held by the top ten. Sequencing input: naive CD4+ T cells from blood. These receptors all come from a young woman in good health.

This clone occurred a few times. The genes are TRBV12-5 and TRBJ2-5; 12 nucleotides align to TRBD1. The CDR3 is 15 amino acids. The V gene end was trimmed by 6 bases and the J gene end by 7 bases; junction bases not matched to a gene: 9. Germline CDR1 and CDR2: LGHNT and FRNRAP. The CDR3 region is CASGTGTGGLGTQYF. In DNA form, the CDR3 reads TGTGCTAGTGGGACCGGGACAGGGGGCCTGGGGACCCAGTACTTC.

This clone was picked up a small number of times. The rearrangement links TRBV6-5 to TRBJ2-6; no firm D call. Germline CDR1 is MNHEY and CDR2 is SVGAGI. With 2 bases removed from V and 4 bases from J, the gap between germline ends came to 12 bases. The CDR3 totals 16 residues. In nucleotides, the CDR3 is TGTGCCAGCAGTTACGTCGCAGTCTCCGGGGCCAACGTCCTGACTTTC. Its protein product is CASSYVAVSGANVLTF.

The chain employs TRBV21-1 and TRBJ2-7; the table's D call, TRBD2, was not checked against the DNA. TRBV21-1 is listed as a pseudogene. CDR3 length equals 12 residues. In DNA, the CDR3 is TGTGCCACTTCCGGGGTGGCCTACGAGCAGTACGTC. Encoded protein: CATSGVAYEQYV.

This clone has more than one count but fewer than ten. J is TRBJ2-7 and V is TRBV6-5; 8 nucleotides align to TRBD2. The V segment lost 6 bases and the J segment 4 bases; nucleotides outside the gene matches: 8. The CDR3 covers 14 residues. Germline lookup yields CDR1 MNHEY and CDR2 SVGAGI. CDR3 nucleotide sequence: TGTGCCAGCAGAACACTAAGCGGGAGTTACGAGCAGTACTTC. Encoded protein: CASRTLSGSYEQYF.

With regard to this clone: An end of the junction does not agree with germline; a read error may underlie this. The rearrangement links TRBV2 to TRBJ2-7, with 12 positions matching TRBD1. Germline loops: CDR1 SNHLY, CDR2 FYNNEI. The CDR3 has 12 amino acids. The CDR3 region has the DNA TGTGCCAGCAGCCGGGACAGGGGGCCTCCTGACTTC. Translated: CASSRDRGPPDF. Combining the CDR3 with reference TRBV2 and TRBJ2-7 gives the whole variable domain EPEVTQTPSHQVTQMGQEVILRCVPISNHLYFYWYRQILGQKVEFLVSFYNNEISEKSEIFDDQFSVERPDGSNFTLKIRSTKLEDSAMYFCASSRDRGPPDFGPGTRLTVT.

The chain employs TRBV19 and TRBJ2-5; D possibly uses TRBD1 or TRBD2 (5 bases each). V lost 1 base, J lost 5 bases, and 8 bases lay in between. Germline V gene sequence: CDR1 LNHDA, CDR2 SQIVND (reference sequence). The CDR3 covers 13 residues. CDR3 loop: CASSIAGTETQYF. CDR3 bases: TGTGCCAGTAGTATAGCGGGGACGGAGACCCAGTACTTC. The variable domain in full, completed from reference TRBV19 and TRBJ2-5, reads DGGITQSPKYLFRKEGQNVTLSCEQNLNHDAMYWYRQDPGQGLRLIYYSQIVNDFQKGDIAEGYSVSREKKESFPLTVTSAQKNPTAFYLCASSIAGTETQYFGPGTRLLVL.

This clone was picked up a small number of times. The DNA of the CDR3 is TGTGCCAGCAGCTTAGAAGCGGGGAGCTCCTACGAGCAGTACGTC. Translating it yields CASSLEAGSSYEQYV. This rearrangement joins TRBV7-8 to TRBJ2-7; TRBD2 matches 7 bases. Germline CDR1 and CDR2: SGHVS and FQNEAQ. Losses at the gene ends were 1 base for V and 0 bases for J; bases not matched to a gene: 3. The CDR3 sequence is 15 residues long.

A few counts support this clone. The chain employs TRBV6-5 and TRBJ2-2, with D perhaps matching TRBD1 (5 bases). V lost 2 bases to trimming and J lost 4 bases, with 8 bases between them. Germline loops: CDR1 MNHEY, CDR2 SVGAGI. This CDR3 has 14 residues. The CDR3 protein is CASSYGRATGELFF. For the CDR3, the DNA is TGTGCCAGCAGTTACGGCAGGGCCACCGGGGAGCTGTTTTTT.

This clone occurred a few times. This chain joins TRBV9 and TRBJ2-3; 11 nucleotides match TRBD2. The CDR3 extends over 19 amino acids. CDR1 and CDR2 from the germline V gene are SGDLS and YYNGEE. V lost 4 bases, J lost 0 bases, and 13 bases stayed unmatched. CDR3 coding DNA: TGTGCCAGCAGCACCCGCTCTAGCGGGGGGTACCTTAGCACAGATACGCAGTATTTT. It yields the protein CASSTRSSGGYLSTDTQYF.

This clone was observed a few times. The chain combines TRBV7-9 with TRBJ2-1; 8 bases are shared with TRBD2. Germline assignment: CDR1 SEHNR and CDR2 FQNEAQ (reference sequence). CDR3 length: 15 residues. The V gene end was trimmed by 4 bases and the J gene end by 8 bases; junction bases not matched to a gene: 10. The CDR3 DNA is TGTGCCAGCAGCTCCCGTTTAGCGGGAAGGGATGAGCAGTTCTTC. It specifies CASSSRLAGRDEQFF.

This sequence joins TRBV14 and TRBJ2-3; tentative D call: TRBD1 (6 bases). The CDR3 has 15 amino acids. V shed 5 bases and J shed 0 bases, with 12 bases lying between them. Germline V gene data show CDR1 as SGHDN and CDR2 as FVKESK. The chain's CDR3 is CASSGKGVSTDTQYF. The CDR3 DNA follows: TGTGCCAGCAGCGGGAAGGGGGTGAGCACAGATACGCAGTATTTT.

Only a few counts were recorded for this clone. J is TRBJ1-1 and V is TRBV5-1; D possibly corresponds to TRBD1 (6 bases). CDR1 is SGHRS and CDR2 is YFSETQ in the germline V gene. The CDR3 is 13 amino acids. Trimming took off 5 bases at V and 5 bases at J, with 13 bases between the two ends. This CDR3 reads CASSYGGRTEAFF. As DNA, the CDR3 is TGCGCCAGCAGTTACGGGGGCCGGACTGAAGCTTTCTTT.

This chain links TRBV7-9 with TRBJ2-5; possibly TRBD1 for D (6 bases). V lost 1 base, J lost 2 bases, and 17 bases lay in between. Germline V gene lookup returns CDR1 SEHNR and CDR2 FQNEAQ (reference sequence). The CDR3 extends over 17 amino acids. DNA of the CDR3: TGTGCCAGCAGCTTAGGGACAGTTAGGGACAATCAAGAGACCCAGTACTTC. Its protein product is CASSLGTVRDNQETQYF.

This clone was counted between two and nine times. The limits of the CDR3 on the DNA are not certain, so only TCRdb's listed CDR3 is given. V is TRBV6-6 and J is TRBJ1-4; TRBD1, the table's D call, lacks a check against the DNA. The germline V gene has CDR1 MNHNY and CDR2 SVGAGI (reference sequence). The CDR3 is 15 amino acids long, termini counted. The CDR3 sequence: CASSSSTGRREKLFF.

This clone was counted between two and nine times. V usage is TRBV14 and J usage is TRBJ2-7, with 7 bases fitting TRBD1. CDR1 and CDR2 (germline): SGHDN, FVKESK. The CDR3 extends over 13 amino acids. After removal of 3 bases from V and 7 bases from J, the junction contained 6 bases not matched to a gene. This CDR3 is CASSQTGIQEQYF. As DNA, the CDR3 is TGTGCCAGCAGCCAGACAGGGATTCAGGAGCAGTACTTC.

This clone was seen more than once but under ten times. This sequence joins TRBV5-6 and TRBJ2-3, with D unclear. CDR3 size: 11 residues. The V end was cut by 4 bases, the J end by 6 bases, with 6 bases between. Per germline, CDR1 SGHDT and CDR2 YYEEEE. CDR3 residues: CASSLFDTQYF. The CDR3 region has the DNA TGTGCCAGCAGCCTTTTCGATACGCAGTATTTT.

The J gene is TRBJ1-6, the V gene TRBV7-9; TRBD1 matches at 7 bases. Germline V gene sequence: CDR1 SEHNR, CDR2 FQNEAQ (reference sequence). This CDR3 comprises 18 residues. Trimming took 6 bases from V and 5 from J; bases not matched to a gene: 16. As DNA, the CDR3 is TGTGCCAGCAGACATAAAGAGAGGGGGCAGGGAGATAATTCACCCCTCCACTTT. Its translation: CASRHKERGQGDNSPLHF.

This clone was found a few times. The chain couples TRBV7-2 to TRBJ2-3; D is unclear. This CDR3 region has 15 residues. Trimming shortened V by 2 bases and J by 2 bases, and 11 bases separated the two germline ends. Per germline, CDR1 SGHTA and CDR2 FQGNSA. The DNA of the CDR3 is TGTGCCAGCAGCTTAATTGCGCAGTACACAGATACGCAGTATTTT. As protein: CASSLIAQYTDTQYF.

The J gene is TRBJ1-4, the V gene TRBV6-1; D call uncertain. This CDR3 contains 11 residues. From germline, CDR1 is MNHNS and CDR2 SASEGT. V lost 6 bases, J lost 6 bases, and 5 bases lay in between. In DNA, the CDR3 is TGTGCCAGCAGAAACGATGAAAAACTGTTTTTT. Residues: CASRNDEKLFF.

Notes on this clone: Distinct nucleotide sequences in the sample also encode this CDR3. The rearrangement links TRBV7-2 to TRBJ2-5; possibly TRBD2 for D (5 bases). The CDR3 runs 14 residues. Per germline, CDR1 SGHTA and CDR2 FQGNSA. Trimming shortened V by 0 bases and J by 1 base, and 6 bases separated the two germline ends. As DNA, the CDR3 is TGTGCCAGCAGCTTAGCCGGGATCCAAGAGACCCAGTACTTC. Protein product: CASSLAGIQETQYF.

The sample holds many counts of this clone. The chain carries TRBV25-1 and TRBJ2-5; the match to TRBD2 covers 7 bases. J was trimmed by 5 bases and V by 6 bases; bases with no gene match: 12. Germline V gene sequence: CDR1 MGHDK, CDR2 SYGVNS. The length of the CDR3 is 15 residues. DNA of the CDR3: TGTGCCAGCAGGCCTCAGTGGGAGGGCCGCGAGACCCAGTACTTC. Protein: CASRPQWEGRETQYF.

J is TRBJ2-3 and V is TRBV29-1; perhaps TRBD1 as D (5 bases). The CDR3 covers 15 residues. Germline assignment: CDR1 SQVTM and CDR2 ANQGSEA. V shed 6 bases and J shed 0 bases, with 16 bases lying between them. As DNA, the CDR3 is TGCAGCGTGGCAGGGTCGACGCCTAGCACAGATACGCAGTATTTT. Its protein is CSVAGSTPSTDTQYF.

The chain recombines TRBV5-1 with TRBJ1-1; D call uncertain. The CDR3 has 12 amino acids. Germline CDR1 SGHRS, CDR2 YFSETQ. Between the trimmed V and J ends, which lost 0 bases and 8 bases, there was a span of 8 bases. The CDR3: CASSLAGREAFF. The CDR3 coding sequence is TGCGCCAGCAGCTTGGCCGGCAGAGAAGCTTTCTTT. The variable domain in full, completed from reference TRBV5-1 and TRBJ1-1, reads KAGVTQTPRYLIKTRGQQVTLSCSPISGHRSVSWYQQTPGQGLQFLFEYFSETQRNKGNFPGRFSGRQFSNSRSEMNVSTLELGDSALYLCASSLAGREAFFGQGTRLTVV.

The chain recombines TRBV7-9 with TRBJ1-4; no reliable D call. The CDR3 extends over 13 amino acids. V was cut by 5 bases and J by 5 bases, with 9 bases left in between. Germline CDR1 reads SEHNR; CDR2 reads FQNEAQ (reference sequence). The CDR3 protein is CASSPPANEKLFF. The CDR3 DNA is TGTGCCAGCAGCCCCCCGGCGAATGAAAAACTGTTTTTT.

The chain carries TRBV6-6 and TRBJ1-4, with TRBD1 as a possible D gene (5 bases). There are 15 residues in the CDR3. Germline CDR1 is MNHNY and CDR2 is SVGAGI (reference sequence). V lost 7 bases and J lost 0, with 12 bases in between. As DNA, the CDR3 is TGTGCCAGCAAACGGGGGACGGCAACTAATGAAAAACTGTTTTTT. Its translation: CASKRGTATNEKLFF.

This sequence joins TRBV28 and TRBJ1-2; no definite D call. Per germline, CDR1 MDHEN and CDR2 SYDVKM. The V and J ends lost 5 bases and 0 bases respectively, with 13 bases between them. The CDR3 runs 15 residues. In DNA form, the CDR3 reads TGTGCCAGCAGTGTAACGACAAGAGCTAACTATGGCTACACCTTC. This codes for CASSVTTRANYGYTF.

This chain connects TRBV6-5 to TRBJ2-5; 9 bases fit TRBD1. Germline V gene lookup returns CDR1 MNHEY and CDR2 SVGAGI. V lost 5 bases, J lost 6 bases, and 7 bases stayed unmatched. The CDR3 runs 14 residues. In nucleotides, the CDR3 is TGTGCCAGCAGTAATACAGGGGGCAGGAAGACCCAGTACTTC. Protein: CASSNTGGRKTQYF.

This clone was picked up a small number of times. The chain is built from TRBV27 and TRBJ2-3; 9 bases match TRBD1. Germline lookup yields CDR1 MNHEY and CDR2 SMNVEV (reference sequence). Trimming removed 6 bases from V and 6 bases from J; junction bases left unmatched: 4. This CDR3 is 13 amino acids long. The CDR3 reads CASRTGGPDTQYF. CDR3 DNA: TGTGCCAGCAGGACAGGGGGGCCGGATACGCAGTATTTT.

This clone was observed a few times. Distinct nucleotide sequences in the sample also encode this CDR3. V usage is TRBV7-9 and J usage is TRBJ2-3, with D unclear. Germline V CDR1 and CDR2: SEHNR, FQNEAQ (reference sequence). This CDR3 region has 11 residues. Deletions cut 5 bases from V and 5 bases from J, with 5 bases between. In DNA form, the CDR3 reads TGTGCCAGCAGCCGCCGAGATACGCAGTATTTT. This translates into CASSRRDTQYF. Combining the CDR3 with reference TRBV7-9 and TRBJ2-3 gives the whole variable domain DTGVSQNPRHKITKRGQNVTFRCDPISEHNRLYWYRQTLGQGPEFLTYFQNEAQLEKSRLLSDRFSAERPKGSFSTLEIQRTEQGDSAMYLCASSRRDTQYFGPGTRLTVL.

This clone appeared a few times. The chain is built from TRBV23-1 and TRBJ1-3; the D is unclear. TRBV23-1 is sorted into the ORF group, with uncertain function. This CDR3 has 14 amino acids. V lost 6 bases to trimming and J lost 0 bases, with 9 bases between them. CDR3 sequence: CASSDSHSGNTIYF. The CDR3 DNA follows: TGCGCCAGCAGCGACTCACACTCTGGAAACACCATATATTTT.

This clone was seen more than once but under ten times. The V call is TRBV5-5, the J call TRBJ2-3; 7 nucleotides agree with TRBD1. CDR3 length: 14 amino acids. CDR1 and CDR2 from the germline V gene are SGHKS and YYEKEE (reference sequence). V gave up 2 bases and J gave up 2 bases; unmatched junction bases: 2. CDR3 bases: TGTGCCAGCAGCTTCGACAGGGCCACAGATACGCAGTATTTT. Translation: CASSFDRATDTQYF.

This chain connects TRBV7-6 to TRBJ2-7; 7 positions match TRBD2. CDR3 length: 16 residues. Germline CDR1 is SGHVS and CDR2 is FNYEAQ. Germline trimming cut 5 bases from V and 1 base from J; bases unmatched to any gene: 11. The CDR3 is CASSRPMGGLSYEQYF. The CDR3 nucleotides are TGTGCCAGCAGCCGTCCAATGGGGGGGTTGTCCTACGAGCAGTACTTC.